This passage covers 27 T cell receptor beta chains from one sample sequenced in a study of CD8 T cells in ankylosing spondylitis. These receptors have no identified antigens. Findings and limits, study-wide: Apparently characteristic of ankylosing spondylitis blood was a TCR beta motif (eight highly homologous variants).

Each CDR3 protein is one row after TCRdb ran MiXCR on the 5' RACE reads. The sample consists of roughly 400,000 distinct CDR3 sequences, around 22% of them appearing once. Sequenced material: blood, either unsorted or a sorted T cell fraction (not recorded which). The receptors here all came from a male donor with ankylosing spondylitis.

The V gene is TRBV20-1, the J gene TRBJ1-6; the match to TRBD1 covers 9 bases. Trimming took 6 bases from V and 11 from J; bases not matched to a gene: 8. In germline, CDR1 is DFQATT, CDR2 SNEGSKA (reference sequence). CDR3 length: 13 amino acids. CDR3 bases: TGCAGTGCCCAGGACAGGGGTAGAGCACCCCTCCACTTT. Translating it yields CSAQDRGRAPLHF.

This clonotype occurred a few times. The chain combines TRBV30 with TRBJ2-1; 12 bases align to TRBD2. This CDR3 contains 16 residues. Germline assignment: CDR1 GTSNPN and CDR2 SVGIG (reference sequence). The J segment lost 12 bases and the V segment lost 0 bases, leaving 12 bases of the junction unmatched. The CDR3 region has the DNA TGTGCCTGGAGTGTACGGAGGTCTAGCGGGAGGGGTGGGCAGTTCTTC. It specifies CAWSVRRSSGRGGQFF.

The chain uses TRBV2 and TRBJ1-2; D might be TRBD1 (6 bases). CDR1 and CDR2 (germline): SNHLY, FYNNEI. V gave up 3 bases and J gave up 6 bases, with 14 bases separating them. The CDR3 spans 14 residues. This CDR3 is CASSEQGITDGYTF. The CDR3 DNA reads as TGTGCCAGCAGTGAGCAGGGGATTACGGATGGCTACACCTTC.

This clonotype was observed a handful of times. The chain uses TRBV7-2 and TRBJ2-2; 7 bases map to TRBD1. CDR3 length: 16 residues. Germline V gene data show CDR1 as SGHTA and CDR2 as FQGNSA. V dropped 5 bases and J dropped 1; count of bases not matched to a gene: 7. The CDR3 region is CASSRSRDRNTGELFF. CDR3 nucleotides: TGTGCCAGCAGCCGTTCTCGGGACAGGAACACCGGGGAGCTGTTTTTT.

This chain connects TRBV5-5 to TRBJ2-1; 9 bases fit TRBD1. Per the germline V gene, CDR1 is SGHKS and CDR2 is YYEKEE (reference sequence). J was trimmed by 1 base and V by 6 bases; bases with no gene match: 2. The CDR3 extends over 14 amino acids. The CDR3 here is CASNGQGSYNEQFF. The CDR3 region has the DNA TGTGCCAGCAACGGACAGGGGTCCTACAATGAGCAGTTCTTC.

This clonotype appeared a few times. J is TRBJ1-5 and V is TRBV4-1, with TRBD1 as a possible D gene (6 bases). The germline V gene encodes CDR1 MGHRA and CDR2 YSYEKL. The CDR3 is 18 residues long. The ends were cut back, 4 bases at V and 6 bases at J, with 25 bases in the middle. The CDR3 reads CASSRGGITGGDRQPQHF. In DNA form, the CDR3 reads TGCGCCAGCAGCCGAGGGGGGATTACGGGGGGCGATCGTCAGCCCCAGCATTTT.

This clonotype was seen more than once but under ten times. The chain is built from TRBV9 and TRBJ2-1; D tentatively fits TRBD1 or TRBD2 (5 bases each). There are 15 residues in the CDR3. The V gene's germline CDR1 is SGDLS and CDR2 YYNGEE. The V and J ends lost 3 bases and 3 bases respectively, with 13 bases between them. CDR3 amino acids: CASSADSGGYNEQFF. The CDR3 DNA reads as TGTGCCAGCAGCGCAGACAGCGGTGGCTACAATGAGCAGTTCTTC.

The chain has TRBV5-1 and TRBJ2-1; 7 nucleotides line up with TRBD2. The CDR3 spans 15 residues. V lost 2 bases to trimming and J lost 11 bases; unmatched junction nucleotides: 13. Germline V gene data show CDR1 as SGHRS and CDR2 as YFSETQ. The CDR3 reads CASSLSREDPNQQFF. The CDR3, as DNA: TGCGCCAGCAGCTTATCACGGGAGGACCCAAATCAGCAGTTCTTC.

This clonotype has a handful of counts. The V and J genes are TRBV12-3 or TRBV12-4 and TRBJ2-7, with 8 bases matching TRBD2. Trimming at V came to 6 bases and at J to 2 bases, leaving 9 bases not matched to a gene. The CDR3 consists of 15 residues. The CDR3 spells CASSPVRGRPYEQYF. The CDR3 DNA reads as TGTGCCAGCAGCCCCGTTCGCGGGAGGCCCTACGAGCAGTACTTC.

The chain combines TRBV7-2 with TRBJ2-3; possibly TRBD1 for D (6 bases). CDR3 length: 15 amino acids. The germline V gene has CDR1 SGHTA and CDR2 FQGNSA. With 5 bases removed from V and 6 bases from J, the gap between germline ends came to 18 bases. This chain's CDR3 is CASSRGGHRADTQYF. DNA of the CDR3: TGTGCCAGCAGCCGAGGGGGACATAGGGCGGATACGCAGTATTTT.

This clonotype was observed a handful of times. The rearrangement uses TRBV12-3 or TRBV12-4 and TRBJ2-2; D gene uncertain. The CDR3 is 16 amino acids. Trimming pared 3 bases from V and 1 base from J, leaving 12 bases between. The CDR3 DNA reads as TGTGCCAGCAGTTTTCGCCGGAGATTGAACACCGGGGAGCTGTTTTTT. Residues: CASSFRRRLNTGELFF.

This clonotype has just a few counts. The V call is TRBV28, the J call TRBJ2-3; tentative D call: TRBD2 (5 bases). Germline values: CDR1 MDHEN, CDR2 SYDVKM. V was shortened by 5 bases and J by 7 bases, with 13 bases between the two germline ends. The CDR3 has 13 residues. CDR3 nucleotide sequence: TGTGCCAGCAGTGTCCCGGCCGGGAATACGCAGTATTTT. Translation gives CASSVPAGNTQYF.

V is TRBV20-1 and J is TRBJ2-1, with TRBD2 matching 7 bases. The junction had 11 bases not matched to a gene; V was cut back by 7 bases and J by 5 bases. Germline values: CDR1 DFQATT, CDR2 SNEGSKA (reference sequence). This CDR3 is 14 amino acids long. The CDR3 loop is CSVTVGLIHNEQFF. The DNA of the CDR3 is TGCAGTGTAACCGTGGGACTAATCCACAATGAGCAGTTCTTC.

V gene TRBV20-1 combines with J gene TRBJ1-5; D unclear. Germline V gene sequence: CDR1 DFQATT, CDR2 SNEGSKA (reference sequence). CDR3 length: 15 residues. Trimming pared 2 bases from V and 2 bases from J, leaving 13 bases between. The CDR3 region is CSARPQPPGNQPQHF. The CDR3 nucleotides read TGCAGTGCTAGACCCCAGCCTCCGGGCAATCAGCCCCAGCATTTT.

The chain carries TRBV12-3 or TRBV12-4 and TRBJ2-7; D might be TRBD2 (6 bases). CDR3 length: 12 amino acids. Trimming cost V 10 bases and J 6 bases, with 16 bases left between them. CDR3 DNA sequence: TGTGCCACCACCGGGGGAGGTGGCGAGCAGTACTTC. It specifies CATTGGGGEQYF.

This clonotype appeared a few times. Sequence at one end of the junction differs from germline and may be a read error. The rearrangement links TRBV20-1 to TRBJ1-6; a weak D match, TRBD1 (5 bases). The CDR3 runs 13 residues. Germline V gene sequence: CDR1 DFQATT, CDR2 SNEGSKA (reference sequence). The CDR3 is CSARGAGGSPLHF. The CDR3, as DNA: TGCAGTGCGAGAGGTGCCGGGGGGTCACCCCTCCACTTT.

In its sample, this clonotype was seen many times. The V call is TRBV12-3 or TRBV12-4, the J call TRBJ2-3; maybe TRBD2 (6 bases). CDR3 length: 15 residues. Trimming took 2 bases from V and 7 from J, leaving 16 bases between them. The CDR3: CASSLSGGITNTQYF. The CDR3 coding sequence is TGTGCCAGCAGTTTAAGCGGAGGGATAACCAATACGCAGTATTTT.

This clonotype was observed many times. The chain combines TRBV10-3 with TRBJ2-5, with D possibly TRBD1 on 5 matching bases. The CDR3 covers 15 residues. The germline V and J ends were trimmed by 6 bases and 2 bases, with 16 bases remaining between them. The germline V gene encodes CDR1 ENHRY and CDR2 SYGVKD. CDR3 sequence (DNA): TGTGCCATCAGCCTTACCGGTGGACAACAAGAGACCCAGTACTTC. This gives the protein CAISLTGGQQETQYF.

This clonotype was seen more than once but under ten times. The rearrangement joins TRBV28 to TRBJ1-1; TRBD1 aligns across 11 bases. The CDR3 extends over 15 amino acids. Trimming at V came to 7 bases and at J to 3 bases, leaving 7 bases not matched to a gene. Germline loops: CDR1 MDHEN, CDR2 SYDVKM. The CDR3 region is CASILGQGAYTEAFF. CDR3 nucleotide sequence: TGTGCCAGCATCTTAGGACAGGGGGCTTACACTGAAGCTTTCTTT. Full variable domain (remainder filled in from reference TRBV28 and TRBJ1-1): DVKVTQSSRYLVKRTGEKVFLECVQDMDHENMFWYRQDPGLGLRLIYFSYDVKMKEKGDIPEGYSVSREKKERFSLILESASTNQTSMYLCASILGQGAYTEAFFGQGTRLTVV.

A few counts support this clonotype. The chain joins TRBV7-3 to TRBJ2-1; D gene ambiguous. Germline CDR1 and CDR2: SGHTA and FQGTGA. CDR3 size: 14 residues. The V and J ends lost 5 bases and 5 bases respectively, with 13 bases between them. The CDR3 region has the DNA TGTGCCAGCAGCCAGAGTGGTCCCAACAATGAGCAGTTCTTC. It specifies CASSQSGPNNEQFF.

J is TRBJ1-5 and V is TRBV29-1; 9 positions match TRBD1. Germline CDR1 and CDR2: SQVTM and ANQGSEA. CDR3 length: 15 amino acids. J was trimmed by 1 base and V by 6 bases; bases with no gene match: 7. The CDR3 DNA follows: TGCAGCGTGCGCCCTACAGGGGGCAGCAATCAGCCCCAGCATTTT. Translating gives CSVRPTGGSNQPQHF.

The chain joins TRBV7-9 to TRBJ2-5, with D perhaps TRBD1 or TRBD2 (5 bases each). CDR3 length: 16 amino acids. Germline V gene sequence: CDR1 SEHNR, CDR2 FQNEAQ (reference sequence). Trimming removed 2 bases at V and 0 bases at J, with 13 bases between. The CDR3 sequence is CASSLTRDGYQETQYF. The CDR3 nucleotides are TGTGCCAGCAGCTTAACCCGGGACGGGTACCAAGAGACCCAGTACTTC.

The chain combines TRBV28 with TRBJ1-2; TRBD1 is a possible D gene (5 bases). CDR1 is MDHEN, CDR2 SYDVKM, per germline. This CDR3 region has 14 residues. V shed 1 base and J shed 6 bases, with 12 bases lying between them. CDR3 residues: CASSLSQVVHGYTF. The DNA of the CDR3 is TGTGCCAGCAGTTTATCACAGGTGGTCCATGGCTACACCTTC.

The chain combines TRBV20-1 with TRBJ2-7, with a possible D match to TRBD2 (7 bases). Germline lookup yields CDR1 DFQATT and CDR2 SNEGSKA (reference sequence). V was clipped by 6 bases and J by 4 bases, with 22 bases between them. CDR3 length equals 15 residues. The CDR3 nucleotides are TGCAGTGCGGCCCGGGCGGGCGCGGGGGCTTACGAGCAGTACTTC. Its protein is CSAARAGAGAYEQYF.

This chain links TRBV7-3 with TRBJ1-2; D not resolved. The CDR3 spans 14 residues. Trimming stripped 4 bases from V and 8 bases from J, with 17 bases between. Germline V gene lookup returns CDR1 SGHTA and CDR2 FQGTGA. CDR3 residues: CASSSSGGSSGYTF. CDR3 DNA: TGTGCCAGCAGCTCGTCCGGCGGGTCATCGGGCTACACCTTC. Drawing the rest from reference TRBV7-3 and TRBJ1-2, the complete variable domain is GAGVSQTPSNKVTEKGKYVELRCDPISGHTALYWYRQSLGQGPEFLIYFQGTGAADDSGLPNDRFFAVRPEGSVSTLKIQRTERGDSAVYLCASSSSGGSSGYTFGSGTRLTVV.

This chain joins TRBV20-1 and TRBJ2-7; D remains unclear. Trimming removed 1 base at V and 3 bases at J, with 7 bases between. The germline V gene encodes CDR1 DFQATT and CDR2 SNEGSKA (reference sequence). This CDR3 is 12 amino acids long. The CDR3 DNA reads as TGCAGTGCTAGAGCAGTTGGCTACGAGCAGTACTTC. Protein sequence: CSARAVGYEQYF.

The chain recombines TRBV7-2 with TRBJ2-5; 9 nucleotides agree with TRBD1. CDR3 length: 17 residues. V lost 1 base to trimming and J lost 1 base; unmatched junction nucleotides: 7. In germline, CDR1 is SGHTA, CDR2 FQGNSA. The CDR3 region has the DNA TGTGCCAGCAGCTTAGGGGGGACAGGGAGAGCCCAAGAGACCCAGTACTTC. Translated, it gives CASSLGGTGRAQETQYF.